One and the same sample provided the 17 T cell receptor beta chains below, sequenced in a study of blood T cells in healthy people across ages. Through a sample-barcoded 5' primer and a J-beta primer mix, a second PCR was run for roughly 7 to 11 cycles. TCRdb redid the calling of the 5' RACE reads with MiXCR, one entry per CDR3 protein. Here the sample spans approximately 1.5 million distinct CDR3 sequences, approximately 43% being singletons. The sequenced sample was blood. The source is a woman aged 18-29 years in good health.

This clonotype showed up just a few times. V usage is TRBV4-1 and J usage is TRBJ1-5; D gene uncertain. This CDR3 contains 15 residues. V dropped 1 base and J dropped 3 bases, with 10 bases sitting between them. In germline, CDR1 is MGHRA, CDR2 YSYEKL. Here the CDR3 reads CASSQVGQYNQPQHF. For the CDR3, the DNA is TGCGCCAGCAGCCAAGTGGGCCAGTACAATCAGCCCCAGCATTTT.

This clonotype has just one count. Here the CDR3 DNA reads TGTGCCAGCAGTTACAATCCTAGCGGGGTCAATGAGCAGTACTTC. Amino acid sequence: CASSYNPSGVNEQYF. This chain uses TRBV6-5 with TRBJ2-5; 9 positions agree with TRBD2. V was clipped by 2 bases and J by 11 bases; unmatched bases: 12. The length of the CDR3 is 15 residues. Looked up from germline, CDR1 is MNHEY and CDR2 is SVGAGI.

This sequence joins TRBV28 and TRBJ2-3; 8 nucleotides line up with TRBD1. Trimming removed 4 bases from V and 2 bases from J; junction bases left unmatched: 5. Germline assignment: CDR1 MDHEN and CDR2 SYDVKM. This CDR3 has 15 residues. CDR3: CASSSPTGDTDTQYF. The CDR3 coding sequence is TGTGCCAGCAGTTCCCCGACAGGGGACACAGATACGCAGTATTTT.

Notes on this clonotype: One base away lies a much larger clone, so this may be a sequencing read error. The J gene is TRBJ2-1, the V gene TRBV29-1, with 8 bases fitting TRBD2. Germline V lookup: CDR1 SQVTM, CDR2 ANQGSEA. CDR3 length: 14 amino acids. The CDR3 here is CSVISGSSYDEQFF. The CDR3 DNA reads as TGCAGCGTCATCAGCGGGAGCTCCTACGATGAGCAGTTCTTC.

This clonotype showed up just a few times. V is TRBV5-1 and J is TRBJ2-1; TRBD2 agrees at 7 bases. In germline, CDR1 is SGHRS, CDR2 YFSETQ. This CDR3 contains 17 residues. V lost 0 bases, J lost 6 bases, and 12 bases stayed unmatched. In DNA, the CDR3 is TGCGCCAGCAGCTTGGGGGTTACTAGCGCAACCCTCAATGAGCAGTTCTTC. Translating it yields CASSLGVTSATLNEQFF.

This rearrangement joins TRBV20-1 to TRBJ1-1; D is ambiguous. Germline V gene data show CDR1 as DFQATT and CDR2 as SNEGSKA (reference sequence). The CDR3 extends over 15 amino acids. V was pared by 0 bases and J by 2 bases, with 13 bases between. CDR3 bases: TGCAGTGCTAGAGATGCCCCTATCCCAAACACTGAAGCTTTCTTT. It yields the protein CSARDAPIPNTEAFF.

The J gene is TRBJ1-5, the V gene TRBV4-3; TRBD1 aligns across 7 bases. The V gene's germline CDR1 is LGHNA and CDR2 YSLEER. The CDR3 has 14 amino acids. J lost 6 bases, V lost 0 bases, and 2 bases had no gene match. As DNA, the CDR3 is TGCGCCAGCAGCCAAGATCACAGGGGTCAGCCCCAGCATTTT. This translates into CASSQDHRGQPQHF.

V usage is TRBV20-1 and J usage is TRBJ1-2; 7 bases match TRBD1. Germline V gene data show CDR1 as DFQATT and CDR2 as SNEGSKA (reference sequence). CDR3 size: 11 residues. This chain's CDR3 is CTTTGTYGYTF. CDR3 DNA: TGCACAACGACAGGGACCTATGGCTACACCTTC.

J is TRBJ1-2 and V is TRBV7-9; D remains ambiguous. The germline V gene has CDR1 SEHNR and CDR2 FQNEAQ (reference sequence). The CDR3 has 15 residues. V was clipped by 6 bases and J by 0 bases, with 14 bases between them. The CDR3 here is CASRPAGIPNYGYTF. The CDR3 nucleotides are TGTGCCAGCAGACCCGCCGGAATACCTAACTATGGCTACACCTTC. Full variable domain (outside the CDR3, taken from reference TRBV7-9 and TRBJ1-2): DTGVSQNPRHKITKRGQNVTFRCDPISEHNRLYWYRQTLGQGPEFLTYFQNEAQLEKSRLLSDRFSAERPKGSFSTLEIQRTEQGDSAMYLCASRPAGIPNYGYTFGSGTRLTVV.

In this sample, this clonotype turned up a few times. The chain employs TRBV4-2 and TRBJ2-3; D is uncertain. With 0 bases removed from V and 3 bases from J, the gap between germline ends came to 13 bases. CDR1 LGHNA and CDR2 YNFKEQ come from the germline V gene. CDR3 size: 16 residues. The CDR3 is CASSQDGEARTDTQYF. CDR3 nucleotides: TGTGCCAGCAGCCAAGATGGAGAGGCCCGAACAGATACGCAGTATTTT.

The V gene is TRBV27, the J gene TRBJ1-2; D gene unclear. V was clipped by 3 bases and J by 4 bases, with 12 bases between them. The CDR3 is 14 amino acids. The germline V gene has CDR1 MNHEY and CDR2 SMNVEV (reference sequence). For the CDR3, the DNA is TGTGCCAGCAGTTTTGGGCCAGGACCCTATGGCTACACCTTC. It specifies CASSFGPGPYGYTF.

This clonotype has a count of ten or more. A junction boundary mismatches the germline segment, possibly from a read error. The chain carries TRBV7-9 and TRBJ2-1; D is perhaps TRBD1 or TRBD2 (5 bases each). The CDR3 loop spans 15 amino acids. Per germline, CDR1 SEHNR and CDR2 FQNEAQ (reference sequence). The CDR3 here is CASSLGTASYNEQFF. In nucleotides, the CDR3 is TGCGCCAGCAGCTTGGGGACCGCCTCCTACAATGAGCAGTTCTTC. Drawing the rest from reference TRBV7-9 and TRBJ2-1, the complete variable domain is DTGVSQNPRHKITKRGQNVTFRCDPISEHNRLYWYRQTLGQGPEFLTYFQNEAQLEKSRLLSDRFSAERPKGSFSTLEIQRTEQGDSAMYLCASSLGTASYNEQFFGPGTRLTVL.

J is TRBJ1-2 and V is TRBV7-9; D gene ambiguous. Germline V lookup: CDR1 SEHNR, CDR2 FQNEAQ (reference sequence). V was cut by 6 bases and J by 7 bases, with 12 bases left in between. This CDR3 contains 12 residues. CDR3 coding DNA: TGTGCCAGCAGTCAAAACGAGGGTGGCTACACCTTC. As protein: CASSQNEGGYTF.

V and J are TRBV4-3 and TRBJ2-1; the D is unclear. The CDR3 sequence is 16 residues long. Trimming pared 1 base from V and 4 bases from J, leaving 14 bases between. Germline V gene data show CDR1 as LGHNA and CDR2 as YSLEER. CDR3 nucleotide sequence: TGCGCCAGCAGCCAAGGCCACACGCTAGGGTACAATGAGCAGTTCTTC. Amino acids: CASSQGHTLGYNEQFF.

This clonotype was seen a handful of times. The rearrangement uses TRBV28 and TRBJ2-1, with D maybe TRBD2 (5 bases). The germline V gene has CDR1 MDHEN and CDR2 SYDVKM. The CDR3 sequence is 19 residues long. V was shortened by 8 bases and J by 0 bases, with 26 bases between the two germline ends. DNA for the CDR3: TGTGCCAGCCCAGATAGCCCAGGTAGGAGTACTAGCTCCTACAATGAGCAGTTCTTC. This sequence encodes CASPDSPGRSTSSYNEQFF.

CDR3 protein: CASRLRGDRGLYTEAFF. CDR3 in DNA: TGTGCCAGCAGACTGAGGGGCGACAGGGGATTGTACACTGAAGCTTTCTTT. J is TRBJ1-1 and V is TRBV6-6; 8 nucleotides match TRBD1. V lost 6 bases, J lost 3 bases, and 15 bases stayed unmatched. This CDR3 comprises 17 residues. The germline CDR1 and CDR2 sequences are MNHNY and SVGAGI (reference sequence).

In its sample, this clonotype was seen a few times. The chain carries TRBV9 and TRBJ2-3; 7 bases fit TRBD1. Germline V CDR1 and CDR2: SGDLS, YYNGEE. J was trimmed by 1 base and V by 3 bases; bases with no gene match: 2. The CDR3 loop spans 14 amino acids. The CDR3 sequence: CASSGGQRTDTQYF. The CDR3 bases are TGTGCCAGCAGCGGGGGACAGCGCACAGATACGCAGTATTTT. Drawing the rest from reference TRBV9 and TRBJ2-3, the complete variable domain is DSGVTQTPKHLITATGQRVTLRCSPRSGDLSVYWYQQSLDQGLQFLIQYYNGEERAKGNILERFSAQQFPDLHSELNLSSLELGDSALYFCASSGGQRTDTQYFGPGTRLTVL.